The 4 T cell receptor beta chains reported below all come from one sample, sequenced in a study of T cells in localized non-small cell lung cancer (dated by TCRdb to 2019 to 2021). Library prep was done by the immunoSEQ multiplex PCR assay. TCRdb retrieved this table from immuneACCESS and kept in-frame rearrangements only. Not all clones are present; in checked studies, unresolved V genes account for under half, and no reason is known for the remainder. This sample gives tens of thousands of clones in total; 84% of them show up just once. Of the sample, less than 15% falls within the top ten clones. The input for sequencing was peripheral blood, taken before any cancer treatment. These receptors were taken from a female donor at least 60 years old with stage I lung adenocarcinoma.

This clone was counted once. The chain couples TRBV28 to TRBJ1-5; 9 bases are a match to TRBD1. This CDR3 has 18 amino acids. Trimming at V came to 8 bases and at J to 4 bases, leaving 18 bases not matched to a gene. In germline, CDR1 is MDHEN, CDR2 SYDVKM. This chain's CDR3 is CASSPKGGQGLRNQPQHF. The CDR3 DNA is TGTGCCAGCTCTCCCAAGGGGGGACAGGGCCTGCGGAATCAGCCCCAGCATTTT.

The V call is TRBV29-1, the J call TRBJ1-2; D remains ambiguous. The germline V and J ends were trimmed by 0 bases and 2 bases, with 4 bases remaining between them. Per the germline V gene, CDR1 is SQVTM and CDR2 is ANQGSEA. The CDR3 covers 12 residues. As DNA, the CDR3 is TGCAGCGTTGAAGACAGCAACTATGGCTACACCTTC. Translation gives CSVEDSNYGYTF.

The chain has TRBV5-8 and TRBJ1-3; D may be TRBD1 (6 bases). CDR1 SGHTS and CDR2 YDEGEE come from the germline V gene. The V end lost 0 bases, the J end lost 4 bases, and 17 bases lay between the germline ends. The CDR3 length is 17 residues. CDR3 in DNA: TGTGCCAGCAGCTTGGGGCGTCCTTGGGGGCTCGGAAACACCATATATTTT. Translation: CASSLGRPWGLGNTIYF.

This clone was seen a few times. This chain joins TRBV7-9 and TRBJ1-1; D remains unclear. CDR3 size: 13 residues. Germline assignment: CDR1 SEHNR and CDR2 FQNEAQ (reference sequence). Trimming removed 4 bases at V and 4 bases at J, with 10 bases between. The CDR3 DNA reads TGTGCCAGCAGCTCCGACGGAAGCACTGAAGCTTTCTTT. Amino acid sequence: CASSSDGSTEAFF.